The 23 T cell receptor beta chains given below trace back to one sample, sequenced in a study of metastatic and nonmetastatic thyroid tumors. With MiXCR, TCRdb called clones anew from the PCR reads. The sample has about 34,000 clones; around a sixth are singletons. Each patient came to thyroid surgery without any prior treatment (of any kind). The sequenced sample was blood. These receptors all come from a female donor with papillary thyroid cancer or a benign thyroid nodule (not recorded which). Some clones in this sample may be carry-over from other donors' samples.

This clone was recorded at least ten times. This sequence joins TRBV24-1 and TRBJ2-3; D call uncertain. Trimming cost V 2 bases and J 1 base, with 9 bases left between them. Germline V gene lookup returns CDR1 KGHDR and CDR2 SFDVKD. The CDR3 contains 15 residues. CDR3 nucleotide sequence: TGTGCCACCAGTGATTCCCGACAAGGCACAGATACGCAGTATTTT. It specifies CATSDSRQGTDTQYF.

This clone has a count of ten or more. This chain joins TRBV5-5 and TRBJ2-1, with D maybe TRBD1 (5 bases). This CDR3 is built from 13 residues. Trimming removed 1 base at V and 6 bases at J, with 8 bases between. Germline values: CDR1 SGHKS, CDR2 YYEKEE (reference sequence). CDR3 residues: CASSLYGANEQFF. Written as DNA, the CDR3 is TGTGCCAGCAGCTTGTATGGGGCCAATGAGCAGTTCTTC.

In its sample, this clone was seen once. As the CDR3 is not closed by the conserved phenylalanine or tryptophan, this likely results from a read error. V gene TRBV20-1 combines with J gene TRBJ2-7, with D unresolved. The germline V and J ends were trimmed by 6 bases and 2 bases, with 23 bases remaining between them. Germline CDR1 is DFQATT and CDR2 is SNEGSKA (reference sequence). The CDR3 is made up of 16 amino acids. CDR3 DNA: TGCAGTGCCAGCACCTCGGGTAGGCCCCCGGCCTACGAGCAGTACTCC. It specifies CSASTSGRPPAYEQYS.

There are many counts of this clone. This rearrangement joins TRBV6-1 to TRBJ2-1; the D call may be TRBD1 or TRBD2 (5 bases each). V lost 5 bases and J 1 base, leaving 15 bases between the germline ends. Germline lookup yields CDR1 MNHNS and CDR2 SASEGT. CDR3 length: 16 residues. Here the CDR3 reads CASSKGWGSSYNEQFF. The DNA of the CDR3 is TGTGCCAGCAGTAAGGGGTGGGGGAGTTCCTACAATGAGCAGTTCTTC.

This clone was observed a few times. The chain combines TRBV28 with TRBJ2-5; perhaps D is TRBD1 or TRBD2 (5 bases each). CDR3 size: 14 residues. Looked up from germline, CDR1 is MDHEN and CDR2 is SYDVKM. The V gene lost 4 bases and the J gene lost 7 bases, with 16 bases spanning the gap. CDR3 in amino acids: CASSWALGVRTQYF. For the CDR3, the DNA is TGTGCCAGCAGTTGGGCTCTGGGGGTACGGACCCAGTACTTC.

This clone is labeled as medium-sized. The chain carries TRBV7-2 and TRBJ1-1, with D perhaps TRBD1 (6 bases). Looked up from germline, CDR1 is SGHTA and CDR2 is FQGNSA. The CDR3 is 14 amino acids. Deletions cut 0 bases from V and 5 bases from J, with 10 bases between. The chain's CDR3 is CASSLAGRGTEAFF. The DNA for the CDR3 is TGTGCCAGCAGCTTAGCAGGCAGGGGTACTGAAGCTTTCTTT.

This clone was observed many times. The chain carries TRBV30 and TRBJ1-6; the D gene is possibly TRBD1 (6 bases). This CDR3 has 13 amino acids. Germline CDR1 reads GTSNPN; CDR2 reads SVGIG (reference sequence). The ends were cut back, 2 bases at V and 8 bases at J, with 10 bases in the middle. The DNA of the CDR3 is TGTGCCTGGAGTAACAGGGTGGATTCACCCCTCCACTTT. Its translation: CAWSNRVDSPLHF.

This clone has a handful of counts. This sequence may be a read error, since a much larger clone differs from it by one base. The chain employs TRBV19 and TRBJ2-7; D ambiguous. Deletions cut 5 bases from V and 3 bases from J, with 11 bases between. From germline, CDR1 is LNHDA and CDR2 SQIVND (reference sequence). The CDR3 runs 13 residues. CDR3 residues: CASSRAANYEQYF. As DNA, the CDR3 is TGTGCCAGTAGTCGCGCGGCCAACTACGAGCAGTACTTC.

This clone was detected ten times or more. V and J are TRBV5-6 and TRBJ2-6; TRBD1 is a possible D gene (6 bases). V gave up 3 bases and J gave up 3 bases, with 16 bases separating them. Germline V gene sequence: CDR1 SGHDT, CDR2 YYEEEE. The CDR3 runs to 17 residues. The CDR3 reads CASSSQITGFGANVLTF. The CDR3 DNA reads TGTGCCAGCAGCTCACAGATCACAGGGTTTGGGGCCAACGTCCTGACTTTC. The entire variable domain, with the rest obtained from reference TRBV5-6 and TRBJ2-6, is as follows: DAGVTQSPTHLIKTRGQQVTLRCSPKSGHDTVSWYQQALGQGPQFIFQYYEEEERQRGNFPDRFSGHQFPNYSSELNVNALLLGDSALYLCASSSQITGFGANVLTFGAGSRLTVL.

This clone occurred many times. At the DNA level, this CDR3 is encoded by other sequences in the same sample as well. V and J are TRBV6-5 and TRBJ2-2; no clear D gene. Germline lookup yields CDR1 MNHEY and CDR2 SVGAGI. CDR3 length equals 13 residues. V was pared by 2 bases and J by 6 bases, with 7 bases between. The CDR3 nucleotides are TGTGCCAGCAGTTACGCCTTAGCCGGGGAGCTGTTTTTT. Translated: CASSYALAGELFF.

This chain joins TRBV24-1 and TRBJ2-4, with D maybe TRBD2 (5 bases). The germline CDR1 and CDR2 sequences are KGHDR and SFDVKD. This CDR3 has 15 residues. Trimming removed 5 bases from V and 4 bases from J, with 14 bases in between. The CDR3, as DNA: TGTGCCACCAGTGGTACGGGAAAGGGTAAAAACATTCAGTACTTC. Translated, it gives CATSGTGKGKNIQYF.

This clone turned up a few times. This sequence joins TRBV28 and TRBJ1-1; no definite D call. Germline values: CDR1 MDHEN, CDR2 SYDVKM. This CDR3 is 14 amino acids long. V was trimmed by 7 bases and J by 5 bases, leaving 17 bases between them. The chain's CDR3 is CASTFRGARTEAFF. In DNA, the CDR3 is TGTGCCAGCACATTCCGGGGAGCGCGAACTGAAGCTTTCTTT. The full variable domain, its missing parts supplied by reference TRBV28 and TRBJ1-1, is DVKVTQSSRYLVKRTGEKVFLECVQDMDHENMFWYRQDPGLGLRLIYFSYDVKMKEKGDIPEGYSVSREKKERFSLILESASTNQTSMYLCASTFRGARTEAFFGQGTRLTVV.

The CDR3 nucleotides are TGTGCCAGCAGTCCCTACGGGAGGGGGCAGCCCCAGCATTTT. This encodes CASSPYGRGQPQHF. The genes are TRBV28 and TRBJ1-5, with a tentative D call TRBD1 (6 bases). The V gene's germline CDR1 is MDHEN and CDR2 SYDVKM. V shed 5 bases and J shed 7 bases, with 15 bases lying between them. This CDR3 spans 14 amino acids. Full variable domain (outside the CDR3, taken from reference TRBV28 and TRBJ1-5): DVKVTQSSRYLVKRTGEKVFLECVQDMDHENMFWYRQDPGLGLRLIYFSYDVKMKEKGDIPEGYSVSREKKERFSLILESASTNQTSMYLCASSPYGRGQPQHFGDGTRLSIL.

The table lists this clone with a count of one. The chain recombines TRBV11-2 with TRBJ2-1, with D perhaps matching TRBD1 (5 bases). The germline V and J ends were trimmed by 4 bases and 9 bases, with 19 bases remaining between them. The CDR3 consists of 15 residues. Germline assignment: CDR1 SGHAT and CDR2 FQNNGV. CDR3 residues: CASSSGGASGIEQFF. CDR3 in DNA: TGTGCCAGCAGCTCAGGTGGGGCTTCTGGGATTGAGCAGTTCTTC.

V is TRBV27 and J is TRBJ2-7, with 7 bases lining up with TRBD1. The CDR3 runs to 13 residues. The germline gives CDR1 MNHEY, CDR2 SMNVEV (reference sequence). Trimming cost V 5 bases and J 4 bases; bases outside gene matches: 5. The CDR3 region is CASSATGNYEQYF. In nucleotides, the CDR3 is TGTGCCAGCAGTGCGACAGGGAATTACGAGCAGTACTTC.

At least ten counts were recorded for this clone. The V call is TRBV10-3, the J call TRBJ2-1; TRBD1 matches 10 bases. V shed 6 bases, J shed 5 bases, and the junction held 7 bases outside the gene matches. Germline assignment: CDR1 ENHRY and CDR2 SYGVKD. The CDR3 length is 15 residues. This chain's CDR3 is CAISEAGTGDNEQFF. The CDR3 DNA reads as TGTGCCATCAGCGAGGCCGGGACAGGGGACAATGAGCAGTTCTTC.

This clone was observed at least ten times. The V call is TRBV29-1, the J call TRBJ2-7; 7 positions agree with TRBD2. The ends lost 4 bases at V and 3 bases at J; junction bases unmatched: 6. The CDR3 is made up of 13 amino acids. Germline CDR1 reads SQVTM; CDR2 reads ANQGSEA. The CDR3 loop reads CSVVGGSFYEQYF. Here the CDR3 DNA reads TGCAGCGTTGTAGGCGGGAGCTTCTACGAGCAGTACTTC.

The chain links TRBV10-2 to TRBJ1-2; D is unclear. The CDR3 is 11 amino acids. Germline assignment: CDR1 WSHSY and CDR2 SAAADI. V was cut by 4 bases and J by 7 bases, with 7 bases left in between. The chain's CDR3 is CASSGAVGYTF. CDR3 in DNA: TGCGCCAGCAGTGGTGCTGTTGGCTACACCTTC.

Only one count was recorded for this clone. The J gene is TRBJ1-6, the V gene TRBV11-2; D is undetermined. Trimming shortened V by 1 base and J by 5 bases, and 3 bases separated the two germline ends. Germline CDR1 and CDR2: SGHAT and FQNNGV. The CDR3 spans 13 residues. The CDR3 loop is CASSLVDNSPLHF. The CDR3 nucleotides read TGTGCCAGCAGCTTAGTAGATAATTCACCCCTCCACTTT. The variable domain in full, with the rest retrieved from reference TRBV11-2 and TRBJ1-6, is EAGVAQSPRYKIIEKRQSVAFWCNPISGHATLYWYQQILGQGPKLLIQFQNNGVVDDSQLPKDRFSAERLKGVDSTLKIQPAKLEDSAVYLCASSLVDNSPLHFGNGTRLTVT.

The V call is TRBV20-1, the J call TRBJ2-3; 10 bases are shared with TRBD2. The ends lost 6 bases at V and 12 bases at J; junction bases unmatched: 15. The CDR3 is made up of 14 amino acids. Germline assignment: CDR1 DFQATT and CDR2 SNEGSKA (reference sequence). CDR3 in DNA: TGCAGTGCAACTCAAACACGTCTAGCGGGAGTTCAGTATTTT. This encodes CSATQTRLAGVQYF.

The chain links TRBV6-4 to TRBJ1-2; 8 bases are shared with TRBD1. V lost 3 bases to trimming and J lost 8 bases; unmatched junction nucleotides: 11. Germline V gene lookup returns CDR1 MRHNA and CDR2 SNTAGT. The length of the CDR3 is 15 residues. CDR3 protein: CASSEGPDRVDGYTF. The CDR3 nucleotides read TGTGCCAGCAGTGAAGGACCGGACAGGGTTGACGGCTACACCTTC.

In this sample, this clone turned up many times. This chain connects TRBV5-4 to TRBJ2-7, with D perhaps TRBD1 (5 bases). V was shortened by 4 bases and J by 2 bases, with 16 bases between the two germline ends. CDR1 is SGHNT, CDR2 YYREEE, per germline (reference sequence). This CDR3 spans 15 amino acids. The CDR3, as DNA: TGTGCCAGCAGCCCCTCAGGGAAAGGGACCTACGAGCAGTACTTC. The encoded protein is CASSPSGKGTYEQYF.

The chain uses TRBV12-3 or TRBV12-4 and TRBJ2-7; D is perhaps TRBD2 (6 bases). Trimming removed 1 base from V and 2 bases from J, with 6 bases in between. The CDR3 covers 13 residues. The CDR3 spells CASSLERAYEQYF. The CDR3 nucleotides read TGTGCCAGCAGTTTAGAGCGGGCCTACGAGCAGTACTTC.